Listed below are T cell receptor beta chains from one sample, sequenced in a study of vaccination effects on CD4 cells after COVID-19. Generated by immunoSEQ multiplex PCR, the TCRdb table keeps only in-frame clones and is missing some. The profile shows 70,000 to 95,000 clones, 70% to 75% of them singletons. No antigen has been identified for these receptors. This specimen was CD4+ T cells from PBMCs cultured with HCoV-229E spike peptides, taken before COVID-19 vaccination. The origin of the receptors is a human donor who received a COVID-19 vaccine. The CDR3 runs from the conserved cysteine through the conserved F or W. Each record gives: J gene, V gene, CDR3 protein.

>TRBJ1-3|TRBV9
CASSQSPDRSPSGNTIYF
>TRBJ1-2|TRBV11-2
CASSSDRNYGYTF
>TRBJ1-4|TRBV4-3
CASSQGGHRAYNEKLFF
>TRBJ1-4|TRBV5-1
CASSSVYRGQDEKLFF
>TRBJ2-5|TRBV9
CASSVGGQETQYF
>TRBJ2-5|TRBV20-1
CSANEAGGLETQYF
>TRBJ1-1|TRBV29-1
CSVERTPNTEAFF
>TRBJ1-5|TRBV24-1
CATSEGIRGGGSNQPQHF
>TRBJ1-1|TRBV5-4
CASSLVGGKTEAFF
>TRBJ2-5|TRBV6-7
CASSRMGVETQYF
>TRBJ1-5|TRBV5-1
CASSLGTGGVGNQPQHF
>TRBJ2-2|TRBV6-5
CASSYAGASTGELFF
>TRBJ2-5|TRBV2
CASSVDRGLYETQYF
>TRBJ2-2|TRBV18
CASSPAGTGIGELFF
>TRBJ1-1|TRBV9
CASSVSGLNMNTEAFF
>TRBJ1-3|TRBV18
CASFLGGRSGNTIYF
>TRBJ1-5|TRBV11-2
CASSLRESQPQHF
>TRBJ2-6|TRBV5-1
CASSTQAPGAGANVLTF
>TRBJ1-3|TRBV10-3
CAISESSQGTGNTIYF
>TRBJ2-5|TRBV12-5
CASGLVGGEETQYF
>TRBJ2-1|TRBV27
CASSQWAPGNEQFF
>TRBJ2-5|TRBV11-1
CASSSSGGRVETQYF
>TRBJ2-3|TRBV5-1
CASSWDQDTQYF
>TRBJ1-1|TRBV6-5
CASSRGNTEAFF
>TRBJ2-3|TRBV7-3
CASSLTGEGRNTQYF
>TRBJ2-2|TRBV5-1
CASSLSGGWNTGELFF
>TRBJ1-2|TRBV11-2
CASSPIGTGRIAGYTF
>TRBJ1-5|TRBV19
CASNKQGLVQPQHF
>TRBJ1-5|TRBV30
CAWSVRAGGNQPQHF
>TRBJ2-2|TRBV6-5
CATRGYMDTGELFF
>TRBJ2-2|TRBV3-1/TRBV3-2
CASSLDRGPGELFF
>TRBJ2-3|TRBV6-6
CASSLIGGEATDTQYF
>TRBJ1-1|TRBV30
CAWRRTGKAFF
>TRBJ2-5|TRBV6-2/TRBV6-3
CASSGIQGLWGAKETQYF
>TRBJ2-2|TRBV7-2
CASSRGTGGTGELFF
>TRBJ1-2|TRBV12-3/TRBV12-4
CASSLEQGYGYTF
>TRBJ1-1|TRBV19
CASSIRGGDTEAFF
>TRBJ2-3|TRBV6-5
CASTRGAGTDTQYF
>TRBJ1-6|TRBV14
CASSLGLSRSPLHF
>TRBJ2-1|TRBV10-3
CAIRGEGGNEQFF
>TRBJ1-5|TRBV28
CASSPAQGSIGNQPQHF
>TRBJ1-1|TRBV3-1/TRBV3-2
CASSLGGLNTEAFF
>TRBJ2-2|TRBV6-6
CASSYRAPNTGELFF
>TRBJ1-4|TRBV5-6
CASSLDRGIAEKLFF
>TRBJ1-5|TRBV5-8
CASSSRVRGNQPQHF
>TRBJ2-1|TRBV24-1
CATSDIGTGFNEQFF
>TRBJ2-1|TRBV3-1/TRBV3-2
CASSQDLAGGPGEQFF
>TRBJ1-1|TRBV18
CASSPPFEQGKQAFF
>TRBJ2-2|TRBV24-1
CATRDGYTGELFF
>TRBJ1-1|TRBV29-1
CSADRVMLTEAFF
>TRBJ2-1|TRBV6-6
CASRLAGGGEQFF
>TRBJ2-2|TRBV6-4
CASSDSLSRNTGGAFPGELFF
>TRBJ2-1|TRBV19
CASSIQQGVVNEQFF